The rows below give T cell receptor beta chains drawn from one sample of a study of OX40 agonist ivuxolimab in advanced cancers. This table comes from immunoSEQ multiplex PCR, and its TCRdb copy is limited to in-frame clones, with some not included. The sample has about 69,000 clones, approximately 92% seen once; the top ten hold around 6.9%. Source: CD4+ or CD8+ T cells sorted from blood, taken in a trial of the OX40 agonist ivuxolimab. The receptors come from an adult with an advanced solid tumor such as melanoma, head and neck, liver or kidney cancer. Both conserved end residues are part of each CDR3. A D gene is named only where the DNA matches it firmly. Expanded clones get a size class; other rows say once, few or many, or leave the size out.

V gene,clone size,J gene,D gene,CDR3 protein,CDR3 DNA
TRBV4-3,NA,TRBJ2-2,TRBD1,CASSQDPGQASSEGTGELFF,TGCGCCAGCAGCCAAGACCCGGGACAGGCATCGAGCGAGGGCACCGGGGAGCTGTTTTTT
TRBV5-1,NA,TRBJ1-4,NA,CASSPGTNNEKLFF,TGCGCCAGCAGCCCCGGGACGAACAATGAAAAACTGTTTTTT
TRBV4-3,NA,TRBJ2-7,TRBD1,CASSQRQGYHEQYF,TGCGCCAGCAGCCAAAGACAGGGGTACCACGAGCAGTACTTC
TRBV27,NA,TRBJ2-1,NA,CASSLSPHNEQFF,TGTGCCAGCAGTTTATCCCCCCACAATGAGCAGTTCTTC
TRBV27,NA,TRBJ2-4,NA,CASSLGGVGSKNIQYF,TGTGCCAGCAGTTTAGGCGGGGTCGGATCCAAAAACATTCAGTACTTC
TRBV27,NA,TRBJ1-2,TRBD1,CASSYLGTDYGYTF,TGTGCCAGCAGTTACCTTGGGACAGACTATGGCTACACCTTC
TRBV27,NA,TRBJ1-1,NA,CASSLWPPSGGNTEAFF,TGTGCCAGCAGTTTATGGCCCCCCTCCGGGGGGAACACTGAAGCTTTCTTT
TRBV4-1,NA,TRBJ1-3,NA,CASSYREIADTIYF,TGCGCCAGCAGCTACAGGGAGATCGCGGACACCATATATTTT
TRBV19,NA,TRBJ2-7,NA,CASSMGVPSSYEQYF,TGTGCCAGTAGTATGGGGGTACCCTCCTCCTACGAGCAGTACTTC
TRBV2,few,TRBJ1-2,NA,CASSSFEGYTF,TGTGCCAGCAGTTCGTTCGAGGGCTACACCTTC
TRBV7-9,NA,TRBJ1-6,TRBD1,CASSSGTDYSPLHF,TGTGCCAGCAGCTCCGGGACAGATTATTCACCCCTCCACTTT
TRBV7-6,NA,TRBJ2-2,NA,CASSLGAETGELFF,TGTGCCAGCAGCTTAGGGGCAGAAACCGGGGAGCTGTTTTTT
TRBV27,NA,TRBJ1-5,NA,CASSLSTDYSNQPQHF,TGTGCCAGCAGTTTATCGACAGATTATAGCAATCAGCCCCAGCATTTT
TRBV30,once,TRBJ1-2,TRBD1,CAWSNRGATGMYGYTF,TGTGCCTGGAGTAACCGTGGGGCGACAGGGATGTATGGCTACACCTTC
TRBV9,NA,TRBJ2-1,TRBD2,CASSVSGRVGSEQFF,TGTGCCAGCAGCGTCAGCGGGAGGGTTGGAAGTGAGCAGTTCTTC
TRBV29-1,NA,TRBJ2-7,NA,CSVPLGGPSNEQYF,TGCAGCGTCCCTCTGGGGGGGCCGTCCAACGAGCAGTACTTC
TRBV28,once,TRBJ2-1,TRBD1,CASSLSNRDRGVDEQFF,TGTGCCAGCAGTTTATCCAACCGGGACAGGGGGGTGGATGAGCAGTTCTTC
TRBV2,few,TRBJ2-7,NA,CATATRTYEQYF,TGTGCCACCGCCACTAGAACCTACGAGCAGTACTTC
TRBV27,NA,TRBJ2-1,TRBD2,CASSSGTGGWNEQFF,TGTGCCAGCAGCTCCGGGACGGGGGGGTGGAATGAGCAGTTCTTC
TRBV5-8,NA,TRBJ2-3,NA,CASSFGSYLDTQYF,TGTGCCAGCAGCTTCGGGAGTTATCTGGATACGCAGTATTTT